Sequencing of this T cell receptor beta chain was carried out in a study of monozygotic twins with inflammatory bowel disease. TCRdb re-called the 5' RACE reads; one entry per CDR3 protein, DNA not given. Its table records a few hundred thousand distinct CDR3 sequences. Germline CDR1 and CDR2: SGHAT and FQNNGV. The CDR3 contains 16 residues. The V and J genes are TRBV11-2 and TRBJ2-7; the TCRdb call, TRBD2, lacks DNA for checking. The sequence came from a human donor with ulcerative colitis or Crohn's disease, or a healthy co-twin of an affected twin (not recorded which). The sequencing sample was made of blood. The CDR3 here is CASSFGGGGPSYEQYF. The variable domain in full, with the rest retrieved from reference TRBV11-2 and TRBJ2-7, is EAGVAQSPRYKIIEKRQSVAFWCNPISGHATLYWYQQILGQGPKLLIQFQNNGVVDDSQLPKDRFSAERLKGVDSTLKIQPAKLEDSAVYLCASSFGGGGPSYEQYFGPGTRLTVT.